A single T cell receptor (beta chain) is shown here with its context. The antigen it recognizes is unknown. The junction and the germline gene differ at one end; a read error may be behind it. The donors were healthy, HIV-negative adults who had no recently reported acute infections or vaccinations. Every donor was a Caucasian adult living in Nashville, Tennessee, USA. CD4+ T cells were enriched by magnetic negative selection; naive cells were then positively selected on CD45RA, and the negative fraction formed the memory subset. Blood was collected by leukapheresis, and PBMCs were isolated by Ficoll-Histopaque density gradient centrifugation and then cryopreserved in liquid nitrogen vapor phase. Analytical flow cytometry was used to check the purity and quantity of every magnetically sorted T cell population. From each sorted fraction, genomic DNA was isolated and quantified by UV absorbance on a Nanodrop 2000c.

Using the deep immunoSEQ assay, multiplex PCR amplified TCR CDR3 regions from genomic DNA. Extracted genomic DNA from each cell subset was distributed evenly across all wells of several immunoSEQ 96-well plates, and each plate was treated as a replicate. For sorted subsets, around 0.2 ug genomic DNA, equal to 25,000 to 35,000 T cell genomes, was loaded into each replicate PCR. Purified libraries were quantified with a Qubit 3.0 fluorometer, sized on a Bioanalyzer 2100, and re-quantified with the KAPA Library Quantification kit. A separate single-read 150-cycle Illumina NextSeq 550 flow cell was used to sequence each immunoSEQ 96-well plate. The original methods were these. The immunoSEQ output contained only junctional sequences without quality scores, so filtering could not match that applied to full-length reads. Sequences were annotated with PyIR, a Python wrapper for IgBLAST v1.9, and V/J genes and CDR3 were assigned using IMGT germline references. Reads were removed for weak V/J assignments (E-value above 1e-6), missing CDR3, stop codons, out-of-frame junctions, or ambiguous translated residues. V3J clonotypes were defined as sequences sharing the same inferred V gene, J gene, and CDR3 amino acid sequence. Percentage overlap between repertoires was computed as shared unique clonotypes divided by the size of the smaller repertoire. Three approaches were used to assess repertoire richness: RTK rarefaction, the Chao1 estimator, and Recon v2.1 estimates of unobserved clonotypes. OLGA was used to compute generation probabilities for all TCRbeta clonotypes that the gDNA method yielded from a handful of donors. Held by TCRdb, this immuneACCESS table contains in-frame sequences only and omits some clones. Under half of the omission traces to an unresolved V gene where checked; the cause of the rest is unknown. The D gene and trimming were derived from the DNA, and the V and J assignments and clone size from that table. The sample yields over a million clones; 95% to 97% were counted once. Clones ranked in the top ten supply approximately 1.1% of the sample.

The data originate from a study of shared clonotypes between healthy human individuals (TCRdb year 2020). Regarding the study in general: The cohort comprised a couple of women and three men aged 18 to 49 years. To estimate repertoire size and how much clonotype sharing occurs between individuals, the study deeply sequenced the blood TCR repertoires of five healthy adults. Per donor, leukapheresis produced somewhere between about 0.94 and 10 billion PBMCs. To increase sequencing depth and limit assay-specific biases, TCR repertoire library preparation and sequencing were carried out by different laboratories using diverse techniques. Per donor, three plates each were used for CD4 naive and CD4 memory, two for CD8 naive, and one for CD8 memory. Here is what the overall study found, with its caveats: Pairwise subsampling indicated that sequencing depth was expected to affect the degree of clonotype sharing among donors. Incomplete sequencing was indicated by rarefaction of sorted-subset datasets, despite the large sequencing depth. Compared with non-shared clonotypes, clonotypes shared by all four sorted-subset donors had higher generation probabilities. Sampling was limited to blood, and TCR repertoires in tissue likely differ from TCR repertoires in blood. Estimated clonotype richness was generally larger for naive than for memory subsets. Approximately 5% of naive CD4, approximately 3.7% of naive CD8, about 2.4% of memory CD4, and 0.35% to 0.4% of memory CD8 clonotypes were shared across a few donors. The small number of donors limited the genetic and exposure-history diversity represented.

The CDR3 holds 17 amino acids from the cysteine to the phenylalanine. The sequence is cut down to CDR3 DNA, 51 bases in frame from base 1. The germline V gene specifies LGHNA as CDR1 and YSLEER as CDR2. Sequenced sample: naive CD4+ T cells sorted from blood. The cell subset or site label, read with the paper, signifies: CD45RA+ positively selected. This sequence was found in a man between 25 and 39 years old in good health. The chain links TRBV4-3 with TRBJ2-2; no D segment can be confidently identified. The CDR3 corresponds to CASRQEIALLNTGELFF. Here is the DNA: TGCGCCAGCCGCCAAGAGATAGCCTTACTCAACACCGGGGAGCTGTTTTTT.